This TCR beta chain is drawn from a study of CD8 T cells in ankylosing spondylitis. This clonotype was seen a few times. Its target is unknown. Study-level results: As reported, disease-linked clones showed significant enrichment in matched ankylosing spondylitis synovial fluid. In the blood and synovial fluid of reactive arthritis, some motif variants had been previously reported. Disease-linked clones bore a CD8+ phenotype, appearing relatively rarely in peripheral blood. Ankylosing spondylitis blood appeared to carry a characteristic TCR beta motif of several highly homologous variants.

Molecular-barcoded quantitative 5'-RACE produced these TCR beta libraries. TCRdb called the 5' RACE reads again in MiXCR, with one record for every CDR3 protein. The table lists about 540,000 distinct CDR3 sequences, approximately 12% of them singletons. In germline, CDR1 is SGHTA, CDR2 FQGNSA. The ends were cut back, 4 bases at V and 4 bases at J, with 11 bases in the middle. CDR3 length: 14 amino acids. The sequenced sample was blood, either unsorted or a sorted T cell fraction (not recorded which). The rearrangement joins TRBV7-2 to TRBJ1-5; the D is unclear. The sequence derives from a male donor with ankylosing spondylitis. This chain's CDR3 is CASSSLGPNQPQHF. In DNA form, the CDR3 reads TGTGCCAGCAGCTCCCTCGGGCCTAATCAGCCCCAGCATTTT.